Listed here is a single T cell receptor beta chain. This record belongs to a study of blood T cell repertoires in COVID-19. Turning to the study itself: The cDNA or gDNA used as material had been derived from T cells, B-cell-depleted T cells, or PBMCs.

This CDR3 spans 14 amino acids. With V trimmed by 6 bases and J by 0 bases, 2 bases remained unmatched. Per germline, CDR1 SGHTA and CDR2 FQGNSA. The data were produced by immunoSEQ multiplex PCR, yet TCRdb's version contains in-frame clones alone and is incomplete. The sample yields fewer than 300,000 clones, approximately 90% seen once. This clonotype was sampled from a young man who had recovered from COVID-19. The chain links TRBV7-2 to TRBJ2-3; 8 nucleotides agree with TRBD2. Material for sequencing was PBMCs or T cells enriched from blood (not recorded which). CDR3 loop: CASRLAASTDTQYF. CDR3 DNA sequence: TGTGCCAGCAGACTAGCGGCTAGCACAGATACGCAGTATTTT.